What follows are 5 T cell receptor beta chains derived from one specimen sequenced in a study of T cell responses to AZD1222 COVID-19 vaccine (dated by TCRdb to 2020 to 2023). Libraries came from the immunoSEQ multiplex PCR assay. Here the immuneACCESS table is served through TCRdb, limited to in-frame sequences with V and J called. Missing clones are a known gap in these copies; in checked studies unresolved V genes cover under half, and the rest lacks a known reason. Recorded for this sample are 130,000 to 150,000 clones; around 88% of them occurred a single time. The top ten clonotypes cover more than 12% of the sample. The sample's time point label, in plain terms: baseline before first vaccination. The sequencing used peripheral blood, collected on day 0 of AZD1222 vaccination. The receptors originated from an adult in good health.

The chain joins TRBV14 to TRBJ2-7; tentative D call: TRBD1 (5 bases). The length of the CDR3 is 13 residues. V lost 1 base and J 3 bases, leaving 7 bases between the germline ends. Per germline, CDR1 SGHDN and CDR2 FVKESK. CDR3 in DNA: TGTGCCAGCAGCCAAGGTCAGGGCTACGAGCAGTACTTC. It codes for CASSQGQGYEQYF.

V gene TRBV7-9 combines with J gene TRBJ1-1; tentatively, D is TRBD1 (5 bases). CDR3 size: 15 residues. The V gene lost 5 bases and the J gene lost 1 base, with 14 bases spanning the gap. Germline lookup yields CDR1 SEHNR and CDR2 FQNEAQ (reference sequence). The CDR3 DNA reads as TGTGCCAGCAGCCCTGGAGCACAGGAGAACACTGAAGCTTTCTTT. As protein: CASSPGAQENTEAFF.

This chain connects TRBV5-6 to TRBJ1-1; D might be TRBD1 (5 bases). Per germline, CDR1 SGHDT and CDR2 YYEEEE. The V end was cut by 2 bases, the J end by 0 bases, with 11 bases between. The CDR3 runs to 15 residues. The CDR3 nucleotides are TGTGCCAGCAGCTTATGGGACCGCATGAACACTGAAGCTTTCTTT. This encodes CASSLWDRMNTEAFF.

The chain uses TRBV7-2 and TRBJ2-7; 14 positions match TRBD2. With 1 base clipped from V and 9 bases from J, the junction kept 17 bases outside the gene matches. Germline V CDR1 and CDR2: SGHTA, FQGNSA. The CDR3 totals 19 residues. CDR3 nucleotides: TGTGCCAGCAGCTTAGGACTAGCGGGGGGGCGACGCCTCTCTACGGTGCAGTACTTC. Translated, it gives CASSLGLAGGRRLSTVQYF.

The rearrangement uses TRBV3-1 (or the pseudogene TRBV3-2) and TRBJ1-3, with D maybe TRBD1 (5 bases). CDR3 size: 15 residues. Trimming stripped 0 bases from V and 1 base from J, with 7 bases between. From germline, CDR1 is LGHDT and CDR2 YNNKEL (reference sequence). The CDR3 nucleotides read TGTGCCAGCAGCCAAGATTCAGGGTCTGGAAACACCATATATTTT. It specifies CASSQDSGSGNTIYF.